This T cell receptor (beta chain) was identified during a study of OX40 agonist ivuxolimab in advanced cancers. V lost 1 base, J lost 9 bases, and 10 bases lay in between. Germline V gives CDR1 SGHVS, CDR2 FNYEAQ. The CDR3 is made up of 14 amino acids. On this clone: What it binds is unknown.

Data came from immunoSEQ multiplex PCR; TCRdb stores just in-frame clones and leaves some out. The sample has more than 90,000 clones, about 86% seen once. Study-wide points: Those patients achieving a partial response at 0.1-3.0 mg/kg showed among the lowest clonal expansion.

The sequenced sample was CD4+ or CD8+ T cells sorted from blood, obtained in a trial of the OX40 agonist ivuxolimab. This rearrangement joins TRBV7-6 to TRBJ1-6; D gene unclear. The receptor was isolated from an adult with an advanced solid tumor such as melanoma, head and neck, liver or kidney cancer. The CDR3 coding sequence is TGTGCCAGCAGCTTAGGAACGGGGAGTTCACCCCTCCACTTT. Translating gives CASSLGTGSSPLHF.